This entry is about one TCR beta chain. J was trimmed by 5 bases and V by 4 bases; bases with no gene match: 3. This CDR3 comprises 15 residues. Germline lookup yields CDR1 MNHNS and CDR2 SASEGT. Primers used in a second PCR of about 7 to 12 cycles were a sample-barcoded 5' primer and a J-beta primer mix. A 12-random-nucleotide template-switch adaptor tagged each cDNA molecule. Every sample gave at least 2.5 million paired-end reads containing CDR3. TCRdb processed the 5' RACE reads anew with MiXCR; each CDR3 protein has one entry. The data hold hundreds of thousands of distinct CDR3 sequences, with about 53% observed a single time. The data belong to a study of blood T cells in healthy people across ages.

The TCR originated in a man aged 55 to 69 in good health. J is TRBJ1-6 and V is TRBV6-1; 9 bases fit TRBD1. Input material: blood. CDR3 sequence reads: CASSVRDRDNSPLHF. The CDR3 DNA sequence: TGTGCCAGCAGTGTGAGGGACAGGGATAATTCACCCCTCCACTTT.